This entry describes one T cell receptor beta chain. The sample comes from a study of cytomegalovirus exposure and HLA in healthy donors. TCRdb's table, derived via immunoSEQ multiplex PCR, lists solely in-frame clones and lacks some. The repertoire holds 300,000 to 400,000 clones, with about nine tenths as singletons. There are 19 residues in the CDR3. Per germline, CDR1 LGHNT and CDR2 FRNRAP. J was trimmed by 6 bases and V by 0 bases; bases with no gene match: 19. The chain couples TRBV12-5 to TRBJ2-7; 8 bases agree with TRBD2. The sequence was collected from a woman aged 18-29 years in good health and CMV-seronegative. The material sequenced was PBMCs. The CDR3 loop is CASGLVFWEIAGPPGEQYF. The CDR3 DNA reads as TGTGCTAGTGGTTTGGTATTTTGGGAAATAGCGGGACCTCCCGGCGAGCAGTACTTC.